Described below is a single TCR beta chain sequence and its context. This entry is derived from a study of control samples from healthy donors and cancer patients. Repertoires were generated with immunoSEQ multiplex PCR, while TCRdb's copy carries only in-frame clones and drops some. The sample holds over 65,000 clones, approximately 88% seen once. Sequences were obtained from PBMCs. This TCR was sampled from a woman between 50 and 59 years old with colorectal cancer.

DNA of the CDR3: TGTGCCAGCAGTGAATCGCAGGGCTCTGGAAACACCATATATTTT. It encodes CASSESQGSGNTIYF. The rearrangement links TRBV2 to TRBJ1-3, with a weak D call TRBD1 (5 bases). CDR3 length: 15 amino acids. Trimming stripped 2 bases from V and 0 bases from J, with 8 bases between. From germline, CDR1 is SNHLY and CDR2 FYNNEI.